This TCR beta chain was identified during a study of CD8 T cells in Susac syndrome. About the study: Treatment status at blood draw for the Susac syndrome patients was therapy-naive, corticosteroids, or intravenous immunoglobulin alone.

The trim removed 2 bases at V and 2 bases at J, leaving 3 bases unmatched. The CDR3 sequence is 15 residues long. Germline CDR1 LGHNA, CDR2 YNFKEQ. In blood CD8+ and CD4+ T cells, TCR beta underwent sequencing. RNA amounts of roughly 0.45 to 1 ug underwent reverse transcription with random hexamers. An immunoSEQ multiplex PCR amplified TCR beta CDR3 over 54 Vbeta and 13 Jbeta. Each CDR3 protein gets one entry after TCRdb re-called the immunoSEQ multiplex PCR reads with MiXCR. Among 70,000 to 85,000 distinct CDR3 sequences listed, roughly 95% were seen once. Sequencing was carried out using CD8+ T cells from PBMCs. The V and J genes are TRBV4-2 and TRBJ1-1; 9 bases are a match to TRBD1. The sequence derives from a human donor with Susac syndrome. The CDR3 DNA is TGTGCCAGCAGCCAACCGGGACAGGGCAACACTGAAGCTTTCTTT. It translates to CASSQPGQGNTEAFF.